The clone carrying this T cell receptor (beta chain) is medium-sized. Its cognate antigen is unknown. The V end was cut by 0 bases, the J end by 10 bases, with 15 bases between. The germline V gene encodes CDR1 SGHNT and CDR2 YENEEA. This CDR3 spans 14 amino acids. The data derive from a study of tumor and adjacent non-tumor tissue in lung cancer. Regarding the study as a whole: Tumor repertoires had a smaller top 100 clone share than normal lung.

RNA was extracted from bulk tissue without any cell sorting. This non-tumor lung sample came from over 3 cm beyond the tumor edge. The library came from three nested PCR rounds adapted from ARM-PCR protocols. MiXCR, run by TCRdb on the multiplex PCR reads, gives a single entry per CDR3 protein. Seen here are some 73,000 distinct CDR3 sequences, roughly 80% observed once, and the top ten hold about 54%. Sequencing input: distant non-tumor lung tissue. The V and J genes are TRBV11-3 and TRBJ2-5; tentatively, D is TRBD2 (6 bases). This clonotype was sampled from a man aged 60 to 75 with non-small cell lung cancer. DNA for the CDR3: TGTGCCAGCAGCTTAGATGGGGGGACCCTCGTCCAGTACTTC. Amino acids: CASSLDGGTLVQYF. Complete variable domain (other parts from reference TRBV11-3 and TRBJ2-5): EAGVVQSPRYKIIEKKQPVAFWCNPISGHNTLYWYLQNLGQGPELLIRYENEEAVDDSQLPKDRFSAERLKGVDSTLKIQPAELGDSAVYLCASSLDGGTLVQYFGPGTRLLVL.